Sequencing of this T cell receptor (beta chain) was carried out in a study of T cell responses to AZD1222 COVID-19 vaccine. Sequencing was performed with immunoSEQ multiplex PCR; in TCRdb, only in-frame clones are kept and a portion is missing. The repertoire holds around 120,000 clones, with around 92% as singletons. CDR3 length: 19 amino acids. Germline V lookup: CDR1 SGHVS, CDR2 FNYEAQ. The V segment lost 5 bases and the J segment 4 bases; nucleotides outside the gene matches: 15. The sample was peripheral blood, taken on day 0 of AZD1222 vaccination. The rearrangement links TRBV7-6 to TRBJ2-2, with 11 bases identical to TRBD2. The TCR comes from an adult in good health. The CDR3 DNA reads TGTGCCAGCAGCCCAAAGACCCCCGGGACTAGCGGAACCACCGGGGAGCTGTTTTTT. Its protein is CASSPKTPGTSGTTGELFF.